This TCR beta chain comes out of a study of cytomegalovirus exposure and HLA in healthy donors. For the study at large: About 85 million unique TCR sequences came from HLA-typed donors in an early release.

PCR used 60 Vbeta primers and 13 Jbeta primers. Original analysis: Per a later analysis, the number of unique TCR beta chains was some 80 million, of which around 9.9 million were shared. The assay was immunoSEQ multiplex PCR, and TCRdb's table has in-frame clones only and misses some. The V and J calls and the clone size are those of that table, but D and trimming were determined from the DNA. The sample carries around 120,000 clones, about three quarters recorded once. V shed 1 base and J 6 bases; nucleotides not matched to a gene: 7. The CDR3 contains 15 residues. Germline CDR1 reads SGHTA; CDR2 reads FQGNSA.

Sequencing input: PBMCs. This rearrangement joins TRBV7-2 to TRBJ2-7; 9 bases match TRBD2. The sequence was collected from a man between 60 and 75 years old in good health and CMV-seropositive. CDR3 sequence: CASSLVAGAPGEQYF. The CDR3 bases are TGTGCCAGCAGCTTAGTAGCGGGGGCCCCAGGCGAGCAGTACTTC.